This T cell receptor beta chain derives from a study of CD8+ T cells in alopecia areata. Looking at the study overall: People stayed on tofacitinib for 6 to 18 months, then stopped the drug for 6 months. Notes on the study in general: More clonal than normal scalp was lesional scalp, particularly alopecia totalis/universalis.

This clone showed up many times. The target antigen is unknown. Those with alopecia areata gave lesional scalp punch biopsies and peripheral blood. Following RNA extraction, reverse transcription yielded cDNA that acted as the sequencing template. The repertoire was sequenced with immunoSEQ multiplex PCR; TCRdb's copy has only in-frame clones and lacks some. The sample lists tens of thousands of clones, approximately 60% seen once, with about 15% in the top ten. The sequence derives from a human donor with alopecia areata. The input for sequencing was CD8+ T cells sorted from blood, taken at week 0.

CDR3 bases: TGTGCCAGCAGCTCTAGCGGGGGGCCCTACAATGAGCAGTTCTTC. Encoded protein: CASSSSGGPYNEQFF. V is TRBV5-6 and J is TRBJ2-1; 11 bases are shared with TRBD2. CDR3 length equals 15 residues. With 3 bases clipped from V and 2 bases from J, the junction kept 1 base outside the gene matches. CDR1 and CDR2 from the germline V gene are SGHDT and YYEEEE.